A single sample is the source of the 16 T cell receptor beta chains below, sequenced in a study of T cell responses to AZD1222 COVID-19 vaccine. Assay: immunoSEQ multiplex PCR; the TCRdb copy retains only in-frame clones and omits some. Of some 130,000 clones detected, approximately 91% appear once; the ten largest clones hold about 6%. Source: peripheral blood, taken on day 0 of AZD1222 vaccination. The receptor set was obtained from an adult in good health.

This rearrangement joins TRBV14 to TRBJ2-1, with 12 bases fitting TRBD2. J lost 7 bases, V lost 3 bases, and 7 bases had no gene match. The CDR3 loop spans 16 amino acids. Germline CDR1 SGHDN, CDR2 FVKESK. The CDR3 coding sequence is TGTGCCAGCAGCCAGCTAGCGGGGGGGCAGAGGAATGAGCAGTTCTTC. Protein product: CASSQLAGGQRNEQFF.

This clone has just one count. DNA for the CDR3: TGTGCTAGTGGTTCGTTTATCTCTGAGAGGCTACACGATGAGCAGTTCTTC. It is translated as CASGSFISERLHDEQFF. The chain has TRBV12-5 and TRBJ2-1, with unresolved D. Trimming took 4 bases from V and 8 from J, leaving 24 bases between them. The CDR3 extends over 17 amino acids. Germline CDR1 LGHNT, CDR2 FRNRAP.

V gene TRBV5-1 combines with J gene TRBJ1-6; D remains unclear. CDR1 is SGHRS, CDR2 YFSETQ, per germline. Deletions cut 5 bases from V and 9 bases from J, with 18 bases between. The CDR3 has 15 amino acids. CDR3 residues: CASREGPVSPSPLHF. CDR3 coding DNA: TGCGCCAGCAGGGAAGGGCCTGTATCACCTTCACCCCTCCACTTT.

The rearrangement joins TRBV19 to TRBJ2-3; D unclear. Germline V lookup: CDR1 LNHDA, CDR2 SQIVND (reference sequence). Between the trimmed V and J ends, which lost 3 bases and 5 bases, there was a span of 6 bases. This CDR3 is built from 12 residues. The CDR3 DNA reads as TGTGCCAGTAGTATCTGGAGAGATACGCAGTATTTT. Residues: CASSIWRDTQYF.

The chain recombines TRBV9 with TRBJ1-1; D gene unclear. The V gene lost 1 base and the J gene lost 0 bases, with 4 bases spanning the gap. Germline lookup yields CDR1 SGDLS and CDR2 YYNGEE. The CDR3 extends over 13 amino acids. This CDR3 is CASSVQVNTEAFF. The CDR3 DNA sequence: TGTGCCAGCAGCGTACAAGTGAACACTGAAGCTTTCTTT.

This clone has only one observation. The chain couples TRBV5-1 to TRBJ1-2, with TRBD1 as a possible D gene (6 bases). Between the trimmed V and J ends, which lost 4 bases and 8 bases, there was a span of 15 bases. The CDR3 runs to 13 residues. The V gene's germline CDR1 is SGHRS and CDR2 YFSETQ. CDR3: CASSATGWQGYTF. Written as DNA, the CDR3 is TGCGCCAGCAGCGCTACAGGGTGGCAGGGCTACACCTTC.

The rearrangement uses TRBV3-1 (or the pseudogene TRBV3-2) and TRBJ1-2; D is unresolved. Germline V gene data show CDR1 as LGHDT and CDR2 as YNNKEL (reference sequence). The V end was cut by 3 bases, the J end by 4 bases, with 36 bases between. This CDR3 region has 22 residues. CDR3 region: CASSHPTRSPFGPPRHLYGYTF. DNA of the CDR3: TGTGCCAGCAGCCATCCAACCAGGAGCCCTTTCGGGCCCCCGCGACACCTCTATGGCTACACCTTC.

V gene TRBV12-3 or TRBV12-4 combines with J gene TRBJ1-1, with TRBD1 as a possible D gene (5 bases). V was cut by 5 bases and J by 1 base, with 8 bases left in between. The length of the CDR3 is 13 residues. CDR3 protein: CASSTDRNTEAFF. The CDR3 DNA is TGTGCCAGCAGTACCGACAGGAACACTGAAGCTTTCTTT.

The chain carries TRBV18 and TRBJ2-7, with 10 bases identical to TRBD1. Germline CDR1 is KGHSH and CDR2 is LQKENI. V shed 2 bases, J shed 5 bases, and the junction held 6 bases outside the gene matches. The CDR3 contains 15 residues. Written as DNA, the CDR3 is TGTGCCAGCTCACCATACCGGGACAGGGGCCACGAGCAGTACTTC. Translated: CASSPYRDRGHEQYF. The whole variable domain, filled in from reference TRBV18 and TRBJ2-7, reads NAGVMQNPRHLVRRRGQEARLRCSPMKGHSHVYWYRQLPEEGLKFMVYLQKENIIDESGMPKERFSAEFPKEGPSILRIQQVVRGDSAAYFCASSPYRDRGHEQYFGPGTRLTVT.

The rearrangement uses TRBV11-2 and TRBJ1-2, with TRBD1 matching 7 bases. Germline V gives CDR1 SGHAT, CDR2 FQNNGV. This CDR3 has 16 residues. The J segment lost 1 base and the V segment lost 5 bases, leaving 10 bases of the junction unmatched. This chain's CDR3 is CASSPRQGRLNYGYTF. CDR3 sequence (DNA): TGTGCCAGCAGCCCGAGACAGGGTAGACTTAACTATGGCTACACCTTC.

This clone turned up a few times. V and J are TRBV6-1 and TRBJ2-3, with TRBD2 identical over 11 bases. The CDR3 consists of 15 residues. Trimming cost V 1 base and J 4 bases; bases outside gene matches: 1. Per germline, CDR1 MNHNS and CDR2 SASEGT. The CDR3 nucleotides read TGTGCCAGCAGTGAAGTTAGCGGGGGGGCAGATACGCAGTATTTT. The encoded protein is CASSEVSGGADTQYF.

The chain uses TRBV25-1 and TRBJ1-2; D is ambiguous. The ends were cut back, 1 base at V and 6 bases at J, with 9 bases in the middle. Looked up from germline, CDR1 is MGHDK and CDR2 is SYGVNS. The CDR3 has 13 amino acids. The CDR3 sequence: CASSEWSDDGYTF. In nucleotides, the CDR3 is TGTGCCAGCAGTGAATGGTCCGACGATGGCTACACCTTC.

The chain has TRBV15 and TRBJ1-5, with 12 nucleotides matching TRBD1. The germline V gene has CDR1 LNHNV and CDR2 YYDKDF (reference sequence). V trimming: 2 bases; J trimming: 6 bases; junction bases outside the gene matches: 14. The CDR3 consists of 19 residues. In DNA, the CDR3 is TGTGCCACCAGCAGAAAGCTTAAAACCGGGACAGGGGGCCGTCAGCCCCAGCATTTT. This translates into CATSRKLKTGTGGRQPQHF.

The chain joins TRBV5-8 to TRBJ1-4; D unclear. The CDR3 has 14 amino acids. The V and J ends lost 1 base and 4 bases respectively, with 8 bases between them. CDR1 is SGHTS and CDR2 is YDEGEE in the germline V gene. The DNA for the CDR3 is TGTGCCAGCAGCTTGAGGCAGGTTAATGAAAAACTGTTTTTT. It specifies CASSLRQVNEKLFF.

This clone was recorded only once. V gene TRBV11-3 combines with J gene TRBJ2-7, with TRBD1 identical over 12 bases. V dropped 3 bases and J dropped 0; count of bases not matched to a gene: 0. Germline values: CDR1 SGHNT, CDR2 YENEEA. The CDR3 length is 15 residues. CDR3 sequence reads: CASSLGQGASYEQYF. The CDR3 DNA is TGTGCCAGCAGCTTGGGACAGGGGGCCTCCTACGAGCAGTACTTC.

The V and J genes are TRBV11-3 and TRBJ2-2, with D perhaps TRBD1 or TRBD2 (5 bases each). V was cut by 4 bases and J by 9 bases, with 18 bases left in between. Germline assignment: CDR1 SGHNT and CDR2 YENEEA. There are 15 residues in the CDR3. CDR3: CASSYPGPIHRELFF. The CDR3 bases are TGTGCCAGCAGCTACCCGGGACCGATACACCGGGAGCTGTTTTTT.